The next 2 T cell receptor beta chains were all read from a single sample in a study of blood T cell repertoires in COVID-19. Assay: immunoSEQ multiplex PCR; the TCRdb copy retains only in-frame clones and omits some. The repertoire holds 74,000 or so clones, with roughly nine tenths as singletons. Material: peripheral blood. The receptors derive from a man aged 50 to 59 with active COVID-19.

The V gene is TRBV6-4, the J gene TRBJ1-6, with 7 bases fitting TRBD1. Germline V gene data show CDR1 as MRHNA and CDR2 as SNTAGT. V was pared by 7 bases and J by 4 bases, with 10 bases of the junction left unmatched. The CDR3 consists of 16 residues. The CDR3 protein is CASTWDWGQYNSPLHF. The CDR3 DNA sequence: TGTGCCAGCACGTGGGATTGGGGACAGTATAATTCACCCCTCCACTTT.

CDR3 amino acids: CATSKGQGAKIGEKLFF. CDR3 coding DNA: TGTGCCACCAGCAAGGGGCAGGGGGCTAAGATTGGTGAAAAACTGTTTTTT. The genes are TRBV15 and TRBJ1-4; TRBD1 matches at 8 bases. The germline gives CDR1 LNHNV, CDR2 YYDKDF (reference sequence). This CDR3 has 17 residues. V lost 4 bases and J lost 7; bases outside the gene matches: 14.